A selection of T cell receptor beta chains follows, all from one sample in a study of cytomegalovirus exposure and HLA in healthy donors. The table came from immunoSEQ multiplex PCR; TCRdb's copy has only in-frame clones and leaves some out. Here the sample spans more than 120,000 clones, roughly 90% being singletons. Material for sequencing was PBMCs. These receptors were collected from a man between 18 and 29 years old in good health and CMV-seropositive. Each CDR3 is given with its conserved first and last residue. The order of the fields is V gene, CDR3 length, J gene, clone size, D gene, CDR3 protein, CDR3 DNA. D genes are given only for firm matches. Clone size, where shown, is once, few, many, or a class for clones that have expanded.

TRBV18	14	TRBJ1-1	NA	TRBD1	CASSPLTGDTEAFF	TGTGCCAGCTCACCACTAACAGGGGACACTGAAGCTTTCTTT
TRBV27	14	TRBJ1-4	NA	NA	CASSFAGSNEKLFF	TGTGCCAGCAGTTTTGCAGGGTCGAATGAAAAACTGTTTTTT
TRBV11-2	15	TRBJ1-5	NA	TRBD1	CASSFGTGDGQPQHF	TGTGCCAGCAGCTTCGGGACAGGGGACGGCCAGCCCCAGCATTTT
TRBV27	15	TRBJ1-2	NA	TRBD1	CASSSGTGLYYGYTF	TGTGCCAGCAGTTCCGGGACAGGGCTGTACTATGGCTACACCTTC
TRBV4-2	17	TRBJ2-3	NA	TRBD2	CASSQESGLTFTDTQYF	TGTGCCAGCAGCCAAGAATCGGGACTAACCTTCACAGATACGCAGTATTTT
TRBV30	13	TRBJ1-5	NA	NA	CAWDTAYNQPQHF	TGTGCCTGGGATACTGCGTACAATCAGCCCCAGCATTTT
TRBV6-1	15	TRBJ2-1	NA	TRBD2	CASSGLAGSGNEQFF	TGTGCCAGCAGTGGGCTAGCGGGATCAGGGAATGAGCAGTTCTTC
TRBV5-1	16	TRBJ1-2	NA	TRBD1	CASSLGTGVINYGYTF	TGCGCCAGCAGCTTGGGGACAGGAGTGATTAACTATGGCTACACCTTC
TRBV25-1	14	TRBJ1-2	NA	NA	CASSEGGRVYGYTF	TGTGCCAGCAGTGAAGGGGGCAGGGTCTATGGCTACACCTTC
TRBV6-1	14	TRBJ1-1	once	NA	CASSVGGLNTEAFF	TGTGCCAGCAGTGTAGGGGGTTTGAACACTGAAGCTTTCTTT
TRBV5-1	14	TRBJ2-2	NA	NA	CASSAGPATGELFF	TGCGCCAGCTCCGCGGGGCCAGCCACCGGGGAGCTGTTTTTT
TRBV7-8	14	TRBJ2-1	NA	TRBD1	CASSPGTGHNEQFF	TGTGCCAGCAGCCCCGGGACAGGCCACAATGAGCAGTTCTTC
TRBV5-6	17	TRBJ2-1	NA	TRBD2	CASSRGTSGSRDNEQFF	TGTGCCAGCAGCCGCGGGACTAGCGGGAGTCGAGACAATGAGCAGTTCTTC
TRBV11-3	15	TRBJ2-7	NA	NA	CANIAGPEFGGGIDF	NA
TRBV6-1	14	TRBJ2-5	NA	TRBD2	CASTNGGGQETQYF	TGTGCCAGCACCAACGGGGGGGGACAAGAGACCCAGTACTTC
TRBV14	14	TRBJ2-5	NA	NA	CASSQVGAQETQYF	TGTGCCAGCAGCCAAGTGGGGGCCCAAGAGACCCAGTACTTC
TRBV18	15	TRBJ2-7	NA	NA	CASSPFVGSTYEQYF	TGTGCCAGCTCACCCTTCGTGGGGAGCACCTACGAGCAGTACTTC
TRBV6-5	16	TRBJ1-2	NA	TRBD1	CASSSLTGSGFYGYTF	TGTGCCAGCAGTTCCTTGACAGGGTCTGGATTCTATGGCTACACCTTC
TRBV10-3	12	TRBJ2-1	NA	NA	CAISPFYNEQFF	TGTGCCATCAGTCCTTTCTACAATGAGCAGTTCTTC
TRBV5-1	16	TRBJ2-3	NA	NA	CASSSGASVGQDTQYF	TGCGCCAGCAGCTCTGGGGCTTCAGTGGGGCAAGATACGCAGTATTTT
TRBV15	15	TRBJ1-5	NA	NA	CATSIRWEGNQPQHF	TGTGCCACCAGCATTAGGTGGGAGGGGAATCAGCCCCAGCATTTT
TRBV27	13	TRBJ1-1	NA	NA	CASSFSSTGEAFF	TGTGCCAGCAGTTTCTCCTCTACCGGTGAAGCTTTCTTT
TRBV13	17	TRBJ1-1	NA	TRBD1	CASSDPGQGAEGTEAFF	TGTGCCAGCAGCGACCCGGGACAGGGGGCGGAAGGAACTGAAGCTTTCTTT
TRBV5-6	14	TRBJ2-1	NA	TRBD1	CASSKTGTGNEQFF	TGTGCCAGCAGCAAAACCGGGACAGGGAATGAGCAGTTCTTC